This is a list of T cell receptor beta chains from one sample in a study of shared clonotypes between healthy human individuals. The data were produced by immunoSEQ multiplex PCR, yet TCRdb's version contains in-frame clones alone and is incomplete. The sample consists of about 1,500,000 clones, 95% to 97% of them appearing once. The sample comprised naive CD4+ T cells sorted from blood. The receptors derive from a man aged 30 to 45 in good health. CDR3s include the opening cysteine and the closing phenylalanine or tryptophan. Each record gives: J gene, CDR3 length, D gene, V gene, clone size, CDR3 DNA, CDR3 protein. The D gene is left open where the match is weak. Size is omitted from some rows. Given values are once, few, many or a class for expanded clones.

>TRBJ2-1|16|NA|TRBV5-4|NA
TGTGCCAGCACCCCCCACCCCGCGGGTTCCTACAATGAGCAGTTCTTC
CASTPHPAGSYNEQFF
>TRBJ2-4|17|NA|TRBV7-8|NA
TGTGCCAGCAGCTTAGGGCCATTTAAACAAGCCAAAAACATTCAGTACTTC
CASSLGPFKQAKNIQYF
>TRBJ2-7|13|NA|TRBV19|NA
TGTGCCAGTAGTATCCTGGCCGGGGACGAGCAGTACTTC
CASSILAGDEQYF
>TRBJ1-1|11|NA|TRBV28|NA
TGTGCCAGCAGCGGGGTTTCCGAAGCTTTCTTT
CASSGVSEAFF
>TRBJ2-5|13|NA|TRBV6-1|NA
TGTGCCAGCAGTGAAATTAGTGCAGGGACCCAGTACTTC
CASSEISAGTQYF
>TRBJ2-3|15|NA|TRBV6-5|NA
TGTGCCAGCACCCCGCTGGCCTACGGCACAGATACGCAGTATTTT
CASTPLAYGTDTQYF
>TRBJ2-1|13|NA|TRBV9|NA
TGTGCCAGCAGCGAGCCCCCCGCAAATGAGCAGTTCTTC
CASSEPPANEQFF
>TRBJ1-2|15|TRBD1|TRBV6-5|NA
TGTGCCAGCAGTCGACCGGGACAGGGGAAGAATGGCTACACCTTC
CASSRPGQGKNGYTF
>TRBJ2-3|14|NA|TRBV7-2|NA
TGTGCCAGCAGCTTTCGGTCGGCGGGAGATACGCAGTATTTT
CASSFRSAGDTQYF
>TRBJ2-1|11|NA|TRBV19|NA
TGTGCCAGTAGTGTCTTTGGTGAGCAGTTCTTC
CASSVFGEQFF
>TRBJ2-5|14|TRBD1|TRBV2|NA
TGTGCCAGCAGTCCGGACAGGGCGGTAGAGACCCAGTACTTC
CASSPDRAVETQYF
>TRBJ2-3|16|NA|TRBV11-2|NA
TGTGCCAGCAGCGTGCGACAGGTCGGAAAGACAGATACGCAGTATTTT
CASSVRQVGKTDTQYF
>TRBJ2-3|15|NA|TRBV16|NA
TGTGCCAGCAGCTACGCCTCAGGGTGGGCAGATACGCAGTATTTT
CASSYASGWADTQYF
>TRBJ1-2|17|NA|TRBV27|NA
TGTGCCAGCGGCCCTGCGACGCTTGGGCAGGGGAACTATGGCTACACCTTC
CASGPATLGQGNYGYTF
>TRBJ2-3|15|NA|TRBV11-2|NA
TGTGCCAGCAGCTTGGGTGGGGTAGTCGGGGATACGCAGTATTTT
CASSLGGVVGDTQYF
>TRBJ2-3|14|TRBD2|TRBV7-9|NA
TGTGCCAGCAGCTTAGTAGCGGGCCAGCATACGCAGTATTTT
CASSLVAGQHTQYF
>TRBJ2-7|14|TRBD1|TRBV9|NA
TGTGCCAGCAGCCCGACGGGGACAGGGACCGAGCAGTACTTC
CASSPTGTGTEQYF
>TRBJ1-2|11|NA|TRBV7-8|NA
TGTGCCAGCGGGCAGATTGATGGCTACACCTTC
CASGQIDGYTF
>TRBJ2-2|14|NA|TRBV5-5|NA
TGTGCCAGCAGCTTGTTTTGGGTGGACGGGGAGCTGTTTTTT
CASSLFWVDGELFF
>TRBJ2-1|15|NA|TRBV5-1|NA
TGCGCCAGCAGCTTGGATGGGATCAGCCTTCCTGAGCAGTTCTTC
CASSLDGISLPEQFF
>TRBJ2-3|14|NA|TRBV6-5|once
TGTGCCAGCAGGAGAGAACGGTCCCCAGATACGCAGTATTTT
CASRRERSPDTQYF
>TRBJ2-7|11|TRBD1|TRBV20-1|NA
TGCAGTGCTAGTCGGGACAGGGAGCAGTACTTC
CSASRDREQYF
>TRBJ2-3|14|TRBD1|TRBV29-1|NA
TGCAGCGTCGTGGGACAGTTAGGCCCAGATACGCAGTATTTT
CSVVGQLGPDTQYF
>TRBJ2-7|19|TRBD2|TRBV11-2|NA
TGTGCCAGCAGCTTAGATCTGCGTGAAGCGGGAGGAATTCTCTACGAGCAGTACTTC
CASSLDLREAGGILYEQYF
>TRBJ2-1|15|TRBD2|TRBV5-1|NA
TGCGCCAGCAGGGCAACGGGAGGGCCGGGAAATGAGCAGTTCTTC
CASRATGGPGNEQFF
>TRBJ2-1|15|NA|TRBV18|NA
TGTGCCAGCTCAGCTAGCTCGAACTCCTACAATGAGCAGTTCTTC
CASSASSNSYNEQFF
>TRBJ2-1|16|TRBD2|TRBV7-2|NA
TGTGCCAGCAGCCCCAAACTAGCGGGAGGGATCAATGAGCAGTTCTTC
CASSPKLAGGINEQFF
>TRBJ2-3|15|NA|TRBV1|NA
TGCACCAGCATTTCCCGGGGCTACCCCACAGATACGCAGTATTTT
CTSISRGYPTDTQYF
>TRBJ2-2|15|TRBD2|TRBV28|NA
TGTGCCAGCACCGTAGCGGGAGGGAACACCGGGGAGCTGTTTTTT
CASTVAGGNTGELFF
>TRBJ2-5|11|NA|TRBV5-1|NA
TGCGCCAGCAGCTTTACAGAGACCCAGTACTTC
CASSFTETQYF
>TRBJ2-2|12|NA|TRBV14|NA
TGTGCCAGCAGCCTACCAGGAGGGGAGCTGTTTTTT
CASSLPGGELFF
>TRBJ2-7|18|TRBD2|TRBV9|NA
TGTGCCAGCAGCGCCGGGACTAGCGGGAGGGCCCTCCTGTACGAGCAGTACTTC
CASSAGTSGRALLYEQYF
>TRBJ2-1|13|NA|TRBV5-1|NA
TGCGCCAGCAGCTTGGAGGATGTGGGTGAGCAGTTCTTC
CASSLEDVGEQFF
>TRBJ2-5|14|NA|TRBV5-1|NA
TGCGCCAGCAGTCCGCGGGGGCCCCAAGAGACCCAGTACTTC
CASSPRGPQETQYF
>TRBJ2-7|12|NA|TRBV7-9|NA
TGTGCCAGCAGCTTAGTTAGGGACGAGCAGTACTTC
CASSLVRDEQYF
>TRBJ2-3|14|NA|TRBV9|NA
TGTGCCAGCAGCGTAGACGGGAACACAGATACGCAGTATTTT
CASSVDGNTDTQYF
>TRBJ1-4|13|NA|TRBV28|NA
TGTGCCAGCACTCCCCAGGGTGGGGAAAAACTGTTTTTT
CASTPQGGEKLFF
>TRBJ2-7|13|NA|TRBV7-2|NA
TGTGCCAGCAGCGGGGTGATGTCCGGCGAGCAGTACTTC
CASSGVMSGEQYF
>TRBJ2-7|14|NA|TRBV19|NA
TGTGCCAGTAGCCCCGGTCCAGGGTTGTACGAGCAGTACTTC
CASSPGPGLYEQYF
>TRBJ2-3|18|TRBD1|TRBV29-1|NA
TGCAGCGTTGAAGATCCGTTACCGGGACAGGGATTCACAGATACGCAGTATTTT
CSVEDPLPGQGFTDTQYF
>TRBJ1-4|12|NA|TRBV25-1|NA
TGTGCCAGCAGTAGGGCAGGGGTAGAACTGTTTTTT
CASSRAGVELFF
>TRBJ2-1|15|NA|TRBV7-9|NA
TGTGCCAGCAGCTTAGGTCGGCGGGGTTACAATGAGCAGTTCTTC
CASSLGRRGYNEQFF
>TRBJ1-2|14|TRBD1|TRBV6-4|NA
TGTGCCAGCAGTGAGACAGGGCGTGGGCATGGCTACACCTTC
CASSETGRGHGYTF
>TRBJ2-7|14|NA|TRBV28|NA
TGTGCCAGCAGTTTATACTGGGGCTCCTACGAGCAGTACTTC
CASSLYWGSYEQYF
>TRBJ2-2|16|TRBD2|TRBV11-2|NA
TGTGCCAGCAGCACCCGACTAGCGGGCCTTACCGGGGAGCTGTTTTTT
CASSTRLAGLTGELFF
>TRBJ2-1|15|NA|TRBV7-3|NA
TGTGCCAGCAGCCCCGGACACCCCTCCTACAATGAGCAGTTCTTC
CASSPGHPSYNEQFF